The 22 T cell receptor beta chains below were found in one sample sequenced in a study of OX40 agonist ivuxolimab in advanced cancers. Assay: immunoSEQ multiplex PCR; the TCRdb copy retains only in-frame clones and omits some. In the table there are tens of thousands of clones, under 85% of which are singletons. Sequenced here: CD4+ or CD8+ T cells sorted from blood, sampled in a trial of the OX40 agonist ivuxolimab. The receptors here all came from an adult with an advanced solid tumor such as melanoma, head and neck, liver or kidney cancer.

In this sample, this clone turned up once. The junction shows a germline mismatch at one end, possibly a read error. This chain joins TRBV7-9 and TRBJ2-5, with D perhaps given as TRBD1 or TRBD2 (5 bases each). Germline CDR1 reads SEHNR; CDR2 reads FQNEAQ (reference sequence). CDR3 length: 13 amino acids. CDR3 sequence reads: CASSSPGQVTQYF. In DNA form, the CDR3 reads TGTGCCAGCAGCTCACCGGGGCAAGTGACCCAGTACTTC.

The J gene is TRBJ1-1, the V gene TRBV5-1; D might be TRBD1 (5 bases). Germline V gives CDR1 SGHRS, CDR2 YFSETQ. The CDR3 totals 13 residues. V lost 2 bases to trimming and J lost 4 bases, with 9 bases between them. The CDR3 spells CASSLEGITEAFF. The CDR3 region has the DNA TGCGCCAGCAGCTTAGAGGGGATCACTGAAGCTTTCTTT.

Comment on this clone: Other DNA sequences in the same sample also yield this CDR3. This sequence joins TRBV7-3 and TRBJ2-3, with 9 bases fitting TRBD2. The V gene end was trimmed by 2 bases and the J gene end by 3 bases; junction bases not matched to a gene: 0. Looked up from germline, CDR1 is SGHTA and CDR2 is FQGTGA. The CDR3 loop spans 14 amino acids. This CDR3 is CASSLAGGTDTQYF. CDR3 nucleotide sequence: TGTGCCAGCAGCTTAGCGGGAGGGACAGATACGCAGTATTTT.

CDR3 DNA: TGTGCCAGCAGCTCCATTACCAAGGGGAACACTGAAGCTTTCTTT. Protein: CASSSITKGNTEAFF. The rearrangement links TRBV11-3 to TRBJ1-1; D gene uncertain. CDR3 size: 15 residues. V dropped 4 bases and J dropped 1 base, with 13 bases sitting between them. Germline CDR1 reads SGHNT; CDR2 reads YENEEA.

The chain uses TRBV5-1 and TRBJ2-3; 7 bases are a match to TRBD2. Germline V gives CDR1 SGHRS, CDR2 YFSETQ. V lost 3 bases and J lost 5; bases outside the gene matches: 12. The CDR3 totals 16 residues. The DNA of the CDR3 is TGCGCCAGCAGCTCCCTCGGGCGGGAGTTTCTAGATACGCAGTATTTT. Translating it yields CASSSLGREFLDTQYF.

V usage is TRBV5-4 and J usage is TRBJ2-7; 7 bases match TRBD2. J gave up 10 bases and V 0 bases, and 10 bases lay outside the gene matches. CDR3 length equals 14 residues. Germline V gives CDR1 SGHNT, CDR2 YYREEE (reference sequence). The CDR3 loop reads CASSLVLGEGAQYF. The CDR3 nucleotides read TGTGCCAGCAGCTTGGTGTTAGGGGAGGGAGCACAGTACTTC.

The rearrangement joins TRBV7-9 to TRBJ2-1; 11 nucleotides align to TRBD1. CDR1 SEHNR and CDR2 FQNEAQ come from the germline V gene (reference sequence). The CDR3 runs 14 residues. Trimming cost V 4 bases and J 7 bases; bases outside gene matches: 3. CDR3 sequence (DNA): TGTGCCAGCAGCTGGGGACAGGGGGTGAATGAGCAGTTCTTC. Amino acid sequence: CASSWGQGVNEQFF.

The chain couples TRBV30 to TRBJ1-1, with 7 bases fitting TRBD1. The V gene end was trimmed by 2 bases and the J gene end by 8 bases; junction bases not matched to a gene: 8. CDR1 and CDR2 from the germline V gene are GTSNPN and SVGIG (reference sequence). The CDR3 length is 13 residues. CDR3 sequence reads: CAWSPDRAREAFF. CDR3 nucleotide sequence: TGTGCCTGGAGTCCCGACAGGGCTCGAGAAGCTTTCTTT. Supplemented by reference TRBV30 and TRBJ1-1, the full variable domain reads SQTIHQWPATLVQPVGSPLSLECTVEGTSNPNLYWYRQAAGRGLQLLFYSVGIGQISSEVPQNLSASRPQDRQFILSSKKLLLSDSGFYLCAWSPDRAREAFFGQGTRLTVV.

The rearrangement links TRBV30 to TRBJ1-1; D unclear. This CDR3 spans 11 amino acids. The V and J ends lost 5 bases and 7 bases respectively, with 11 bases between them. Looked up from germline, CDR1 is GTSNPN and CDR2 is SVGIG (reference sequence). The CDR3 bases are TGTGCCTGGGTCGGACTGGGTGAAGCTTTCTTT. Protein sequence: CAWVGLGEAFF.

This rearrangement joins TRBV4-2 to TRBJ2-5, with D hard to call. The J call may be faulty, since TRBJ2-7 better matches the DNA end. The CDR3 is 13 residues long. Germline values: CDR1 LGHNA, CDR2 YNFKEQ. CDR3 in amino acids: CASSDGTNYEQYF. CDR3 DNA sequence: TGTGCCAGCAGTGACGGTACCAACTACGAGCAGTACTTC.

This clone has a single count. This chain connects TRBV7-9 to TRBJ2-3; maybe TRBD2 (5 bases). The CDR3 runs to 15 residues. From germline, CDR1 is SEHNR and CDR2 FQNEAQ (reference sequence). The V end lost 4 bases, the J end lost 2 bases, and 13 bases lay between the germline ends. DNA of the CDR3: TGTGCCAGCAGCTCGGACTGGACCTACACAGATACGCAGTATTTT. Protein: CASSSDWTYTDTQYF. The full variable domain, completed using reference TRBV7-9 and TRBJ2-3, is DTGVSQNPRHKITKRGQNVTFRCDPISEHNRLYWYRQTLGQGPEFLTYFQNEAQLEKSRLLSDRFSAERPKGSFSTLEIQRTEQGDSAMYLCASSSDWTYTDTQYFGPGTRLTVL.

This sequence joins TRBV7-2 and TRBJ2-5; D may match TRBD1 or TRBD2 (5 bases each). The tail of the sequence fits TRBJ2-7 better, so the J call may be wrong. Germline lookup yields CDR1 SGHTA and CDR2 FQGNSA. The length of the CDR3 is 16 residues. The CDR3 region is CASSFQPGTRTGEQYF. The DNA for the CDR3 is TGTGCCAGCAGCTTTCAACCCGGGACGCGAACTGGCGAGCAGTACTTC.

This sequence joins TRBV7-9 and TRBJ2-7; a weak D match, TRBD1 (5 bases). The CDR3 extends over 15 amino acids. Trimming stripped 1 base from V and 2 bases from J, with 12 bases between. Germline lookup yields CDR1 SEHNR and CDR2 FQNEAQ (reference sequence). This CDR3 is CASSLVRVPPYEQYF. Here the CDR3 DNA reads TGTGCCAGCAGCTTAGTCAGGGTCCCACCCTACGAGCAGTACTTC.

The rearrangement joins TRBV5-4 to TRBJ2-1; D possibly corresponds to TRBD2 (6 bases). The CDR3 is 14 amino acids. Trimming took off 4 bases at V and 7 bases at J, with 15 bases between the two ends. CDR1 is SGHNT, CDR2 YYREEE, per germline (reference sequence). CDR3 residues: CASSPSLAQNEQFF. The CDR3 nucleotides are TGTGCCAGCAGCCCATCCCTAGCGCAGAATGAGCAGTTCTTC.

As concerns this clone: A read error may produce the germline difference seen at one junction end. This sequence joins TRBV7-8 and TRBJ2-3, with D perhaps matching TRBD1 (5 bases). CDR1 SGHVS and CDR2 FQNEAQ come from the germline V gene. The CDR3 runs 15 residues. CDR3 nucleotide sequence: TGTGCCAGCAGCCCCCAGTCAATGGTGACAGTTACGCAGTATTTT. It encodes CASSPQSMVTVTQYF.

The chain combines TRBV7-2 with TRBJ2-3; 9 nucleotides match TRBD1. CDR3 length: 15 amino acids. V was clipped by 5 bases and J by 4 bases; unmatched bases: 7. The V gene's germline CDR1 is SGHTA and CDR2 FQGNSA. For the CDR3, the DNA is TGTGCCAGCAGCCAGACAGGGGGAGGCCCAGATACGCAGTATTTT. It codes for CASSQTGGGPDTQYF.

The chain is built from TRBV5-6 and TRBJ2-5; D is ambiguous. The V and J ends lost 0 bases and 5 bases respectively, with 8 bases between them. Germline CDR1 and CDR2: SGHDT and YYEEEE. The CDR3 has 13 amino acids. In DNA form, the CDR3 reads TGTGCCAGCAGCTTGGCAGGTTGGGAGACCCAGTACTTC. Its translation: CASSLAGWETQYF.

The chain employs TRBV21-1 and TRBJ2-3; the table's D call, TRBD2, has no DNA check behind it. TRBV21-1 is labeled a pseudogene. This CDR3 comprises 20 residues. This CDR3 is CASSKMGQPGLASFPDTQYF. The CDR3 bases are TGTGCCAGCAGCAAAATGGGACAACCGGGACTAGCGAGCTTTCCGGATACGCAGTATTTT.

This chain connects TRBV11-3 to TRBJ1-1, with D possibly TRBD1 on 5 matching bases. Trimming stripped 2 bases from V and 3 bases from J, with 19 bases between. Germline lookup yields CDR1 SGHNT and CDR2 YENEEA. The CDR3 is 17 amino acids. CDR3 in amino acids: CASSLSRGRRGDTEAFF. Here the CDR3 DNA reads TGTGCCAGCAGCTTATCCCGAGGTCGGAGGGGAGACACTGAAGCTTTCTTT.

The chain combines TRBV28 with TRBJ1-5; no firm D call. Germline CDR1 MDHEN, CDR2 SYDVKM. The CDR3 extends over 14 amino acids. V was trimmed by 5 bases and J by 2 bases, leaving 10 bases between them. This CDR3 reads CASSTTDGNQPQHF. The CDR3 DNA follows: TGTGCCAGCAGTACGACTGATGGCAATCAGCCCCAGCATTTT.

The gene calls are TRBV30 and TRBJ1-2, with TRBD1 matching 8 bases. The junction had 11 bases not matched to a gene; V was cut back by 3 bases and J by 2 bases. CDR3 size: 16 residues. Germline CDR1 is GTSNPN and CDR2 is SVGIG (reference sequence). The CDR3 region has the DNA TGTGCCTGGAGGTCTCCAGGGGGCGAGAACAACTATGGCTACACCTTC. Residues: CAWRSPGGENNYGYTF.

V gene TRBV15 combines with J gene TRBJ2-7; D call uncertain. The germline V gene has CDR1 LNHNV and CDR2 YYDKDF (reference sequence). This CDR3 has 14 residues. V shed 0 bases and J shed 0 bases, with 6 bases lying between them. CDR3: CATSRDRTSYEQYF. Written as DNA, the CDR3 is TGTGCCACCAGCAGAGATCGCACCTCCTACGAGCAGTACTTC.